The present T cell receptor (beta chain) was sequenced within a study of cytomegalovirus exposure and HLA in healthy donors. The CDR3 totals 15 residues. The V gene lost 7 bases and the J gene lost 1 base, with 16 bases spanning the gap. The V gene's germline CDR1 is MNHNS and CDR2 SASEGT. Samples came from healthy bone marrow donors. Note on this clone: Its antigen is not known.

General study findings and limits: The majority of TCR sequences were rare, yet some public TCRs appeared in many donors. TCR beta chains associated with HLA were, in a later analysis, more clonally expanded than equally common others.

PCR amplification relied on 60 Vbeta primers (plus 13 Jbeta primers). Profiled with immunoSEQ multiplex PCR; TCRdb holds only in-frame clones, not every one. The sample lists 100,000 or so clones, more than 75% occurring once. The rearrangement links TRBV6-1 to TRBJ1-2, with D possibly being TRBD1 (5 bases). The sequencing input was PBMCs. This TCR derives from a middle-aged woman in good health and CMV-seropositive. The CDR3 loop reads CASTPPTALNYGYTF. The CDR3 region has the DNA TGTGCCAGCACTCCCCCGACAGCCCTTAACTATGGCTACACCTTC.